Sequencing of this T cell receptor beta chain was carried out in a study of vaccination effects on CD4 cells after COVID-19. Study-level results: Small numbers of convalescent patients limited the study. It also lacked early post-infection timepoints.

This CDR3 comprises 15 residues. Germline V lookup: CDR1 LGHDT, CDR2 YNNKEL (reference sequence). The V and J ends lost 2 bases and 3 bases respectively, with 11 bases between them. After expansion with viral peptide pools in the ViraFEST assay, antigen-specific CD4+ T cells were sequenced. CD4+ T cell isolation took place after about 11 days of culture. Either the mRNA-1273 or the BNT162b2 vaccine was given to participants as two doses. None of the vaccinated had previously contracted SARS-CoV-2, and their nucleocapsid antibodies tested negative. A half-medium replacement with IL-2 medium was carried out on days 3 and 7. This clone has a single count. Its antigen remains unknown. The assay was immunoSEQ multiplex PCR, and TCRdb's table has in-frame clones only and misses some. The sample includes 20,000 to 25,000 clones, about three quarters of them seen just once.

The sequencing used CD4+ T cells from PBMCs cultured with HCoV-NL63 spike peptides, collected after COVID-19 vaccination. V gene TRBV3-1 (or the pseudogene TRBV3-2) combines with J gene TRBJ2-1; no clear D. The clonotype comes from a human donor who received a COVID-19 vaccine. In DNA form, the CDR3 reads TGTGCCAGCAGCCAATGGGCGGACCGCTACAATGAGCAGTTCTTC. Translation: CASSQWADRYNEQFF.